This is a list of T cell receptor beta chains from one sample in a study of cytomegalovirus exposure and HLA in healthy donors. Repertoires were generated with immunoSEQ multiplex PCR, while TCRdb's copy carries only in-frame clones and drops some. The repertoire holds around 120,000 clones, with 9.5% as singletons. Sequenced material: PBMCs. These TCRs come from a man aged 25 to 40 in good health and CMV-seronegative. Each CDR3 is given with its conserved first and last residue. Fields, in order: clone size, D gene, V gene, J gene, CDR3 protein, CDR3 DNA. The D gene is left open where the match is weak. Where a row states a size, it is once, few, many or the class of an expanded clone; other rows omit it.

NA,NA,TRBV27,TRBJ1-1,CASSSYQGRRFSTEAFF,TGTGCCAGCAGTTCCTATCAGGGTCGTAGGTTTAGCACTGAAGCTTTCTTT
NA,NA,TRBV6-5,TRBJ1-2,CASSLEGAFGGYTF,TGTGCCAGCAGTTTGGAGGGAGCGTTTGGTGGCTACACCTTC
few,TRBD1,TRBV9,TRBJ1-2,CASSADRVYGYTF,TGTGCCAGCAGCGCCGACAGGGTCTATGGCTACACCTTC
NA,NA,TRBV30,TRBJ1-2,CAWIVQHGSGGYTF,TGTGCCTGGATTGTCCAACATGGATCAGGTGGCTACACCTTC
few,NA,TRBV25-1,TRBJ1-4,CASSGRVLRTNEKLFF,TGTGCCAGCAGTGGCAGGGTGTTGAGGACTAATGAAAAACTGTTTTTT
few,TRBD1,TRBV5-1,TRBJ1-6,CASSPGQEHNSPLHF,TGCGCCAGCAGCCCCGGACAGGAACATAATTCACCCCTCCACTTT
few,NA,TRBV7-9,TRBJ1-5,CASSLAPSNQPQHF,TGTGCCAGCAGCTTAGCCCCCTCTAATCAGCCCCAGCATTTT
few,TRBD1,TRBV28,TRBJ2-7,CASRTTGTYEQYF,TGTGCCAGCAGAACGACAGGGACCTACGAGCAGTACTTC
NA,TRBD1,TRBV18,TRBJ1-1,CASSPRGQGGAEAFF,TGTGCCAGCTCACCACGAGGACAGGGAGGCGCTGAAGCTTTCTTT
few,TRBD2,TRBV10-3,TRBJ2-5,CAISEASWGGRETQYF,TGTGCCATCAGTGAGGCATCTTGGGGGGGTCGAGAGACCCAGTACTTC
NA,TRBD1,TRBV19,TRBJ1-1,CASSPETGIAEAFF,TGTGCCAGTAGTCCGGAGACAGGGATCGCTGAAGCTTTCTTT
NA,NA,TRBV6-5,TRBJ2-5,CASSPGWETQYF,TGTGCCAGCAGTCCGGGATGGGAGACCCAGTACTTC
few,TRBD1,TRBV7-9,TRBJ2-5,CASSSTGKETQYF,TGTGCCAGCAGCTCGACAGGGAAAGAGACCCAGTACTTC
NA,NA,TRBV10-2,TRBJ2-2,CASSEWGLNGELFF,TGCGCCAGCAGTGAGTGGGGGCTGAACGGGGAGCTGTTTTTT
few,NA,TRBV4-1,TRBJ2-2,CASSQEGRGAGELFF,TGCGCCAGCAGCCAAGAGGGCAGGGGGGCCGGGGAGCTGTTTTTT
NA,TRBD1,TRBV18,TRBJ2-3,CASSPGQAGADTQYF,TGTGCCAGCTCACCCGGACAGGCTGGGGCAGATACGCAGTATTTT
NA,NA,TRBV7-2,TRBJ2-7,CASSLAHGTKAYEQYF,TGTGCCAGCAGCTTAGCGCATGGGACAAAAGCCTACGAGCAGTACTTC
NA,NA,TRBV4-1,TRBJ1-5,CASSQGGGQPQHF,TGCGCCAGCAGCCAAGGGGGGGGACAGCCCCAGCATTTT